These 23 T cell receptor beta chains were sequenced from one sample in a study of cytomegalovirus exposure and HLA in healthy donors. PCR amplification relied on 60 Vbeta primers (plus 13 Jbeta primers). Sequenced by immunoSEQ multiplex PCR; TCRdb stores in-frame clones only, minus some. Here the sample spans some 100,000 clones, around 82% being singletons. Sequenced sample: PBMCs. These receptors were collected from a woman between 45 and 60 years old in good health and CMV-seropositive.

The chain recombines TRBV19 with TRBJ1-2; D may be TRBD1 (5 bases). The CDR3 contains 12 residues. The V end was cut by 11 bases, the J end by 3 bases, with 13 bases between. Germline CDR1 LNHDA, CDR2 SQIVND (reference sequence). The CDR3 region is CASTRADYGYTF. CDR3 in DNA: TGTGCCTCGACCAGGGCAGACTATGGCTACACCTTC.

The chain links TRBV6-5 to TRBJ1-2, with 11 nucleotides matching TRBD1. This CDR3 has 15 residues. V trimming: 5 bases; J trimming: 8 bases; junction bases outside the gene matches: 10. Germline CDR1 is MNHEY and CDR2 is SVGAGI. CDR3 sequence (DNA): TGTGCCAGCAGTAACCCAGGACAGGGGGCGCTCGGCTACACCTTC. Protein product: CASSNPGQGALGYTF.

This rearrangement joins TRBV5-8 to TRBJ1-2; 10 bases are shared with TRBD1. CDR1 and CDR2 from the germline V gene are SGHTS and YDEGEE. The V segment lost 5 bases and the J segment 3 bases; nucleotides outside the gene matches: 7. The CDR3 sequence is 15 residues long. The CDR3 sequence is CASSPRTGGYYGYTF. The CDR3 DNA reads as TGTGCCAGCAGTCCTCGGACAGGGGGATACTATGGCTACACCTTC.

This chain connects TRBV7-8 to TRBJ2-4; 11 bases fit TRBD2. CDR3 size: 18 residues. Germline loops: CDR1 SGHVS, CDR2 FQNEAQ. The ends lost 5 bases at V and 0 bases at J; junction bases unmatched: 9. The CDR3 here is CASSPLAGEFPAKNIQYF. As DNA, the CDR3 is TGTGCCAGCAGCCCACTAGCGGGGGAGTTCCCAGCCAAAAACATTCAGTACTTC. The complete variable domain, with remaining parts taken from reference TRBV7-8 and TRBJ2-4, reads GAGVSQSPRYKVAKRGQDVALRCDPISGHVSLFWYQQALGQGPEFLTYFQNEAQLDKSGLPSDRFFAERPEGSVSTLKIQRTQQEDSAVYLCASSPLAGEFPAKNIQYFGAGTRLSVL.

V usage is TRBV5-1 and J usage is TRBJ1-1; 8 nucleotides agree with TRBD1. This CDR3 comprises 17 residues. Trimming at V came to 5 bases and at J to 0 bases, leaving 12 bases not matched to a gene. Germline V gene lookup returns CDR1 SGHRS and CDR2 YFSETQ. CDR3 loop: CASRLQGANLMNTEAFF. The DNA of the CDR3 is TGCGCCAGCAGACTCCAGGGGGCCAATTTAATGAACACTGAAGCTTTCTTT.

V usage is TRBV11-2 and J usage is TRBJ1-3; D ambiguous. The germline V gene has CDR1 SGHAT and CDR2 FQNNGV. V was cut by 5 bases and J by 4 bases, with 15 bases left in between. This CDR3 has 15 residues. Here the CDR3 reads CASSLGWRVGNTIYF. In DNA form, the CDR3 reads TGTGCCAGCAGCCTGGGATGGCGGGTAGGAAACACCATATATTTT.

The chain has TRBV25-1 and TRBJ1-5, with D unresolved. V shed 4 bases and J shed 6 bases, with 13 bases lying between them. This CDR3 is 14 amino acids long. Germline CDR1 reads MGHDK; CDR2 reads SYGVNS. CDR3 protein: CASSVSGDAQPQHF. The CDR3 bases are TGTGCCAGCAGTGTGAGCGGGGATGCTCAGCCCCAGCATTTT.

This clone was seen more than once but under ten times. The chain combines TRBV2 with TRBJ2-5; D call uncertain. The V and J ends lost 8 bases and 5 bases respectively, with 9 bases between them. The length of the CDR3 is 11 residues. CDR1 and CDR2 from the germline V gene are SNHLY and FYNNEI. CDR3 protein: CASVLGETQYF. The CDR3 nucleotides read TGTGCCAGCGTATTGGGCGAGACCCAGTACTTC.

V is TRBV27 and J is TRBJ1-1; 10 nucleotides line up with TRBD1. The CDR3 totals 15 residues. V shed 0 bases, J shed 3 bases, and the junction held 1 base outside the gene matches. CDR1 MNHEY and CDR2 SMNVEV come from the germline V gene (reference sequence). The CDR3 DNA reads TGTGCCAGCAGTTTATCAGGGACAGGGGACACTGAAGCTTTCTTT. As protein: CASSLSGTGDTEAFF.

The chain is built from TRBV7-3 and TRBJ2-2; possible D gene TRBD2, 6 bases. CDR1 SGHTA and CDR2 FQGTGA come from the germline V gene. CDR3 size: 16 residues. The germline V and J ends were trimmed by 0 bases and 8 bases, with 16 bases remaining between them. CDR3 protein: CASSLTQLDLAGELFF. The CDR3 nucleotides are TGTGCCAGCAGCTTAACGCAACTAGATCTAGCGGGGGAGCTGTTTTTT.

The V and J genes are TRBV6-1 and TRBJ2-5; 11 nucleotides agree with TRBD1. The V gene end was trimmed by 6 bases and the J gene end by 4 bases; junction bases not matched to a gene: 4. The CDR3 length is 14 residues. Germline loops: CDR1 MNHNS, CDR2 SASEGT. The DNA for the CDR3 is TGTGCCAGCAGAGGGACAGGGGGTGGAGAGACCCAGTACTTC. Protein: CASRGTGGGETQYF.

The chain joins TRBV19 to TRBJ1-4; D might be TRBD1 (5 bases). V was trimmed by 7 bases and J by 0 bases, leaving 18 bases between them. The CDR3 is made up of 17 amino acids. Germline V gene sequence: CDR1 LNHDA, CDR2 SQIVND (reference sequence). The CDR3 DNA reads as TGTGCCAGTACCCAAGGAAGATGGGGCGCAACTAATGAAAAACTGTTTTTT. This sequence encodes CASTQGRWGATNEKLFF.

The chain joins TRBV19 to TRBJ2-3, with 7 bases fitting TRBD1. J was trimmed by 4 bases and V by 10 bases; bases with no gene match: 14. Germline values: CDR1 LNHDA, CDR2 SQIVND (reference sequence). CDR3 size: 15 residues. CDR3 sequence (DNA): TGTGCCAATAGCCAAAGCGACAGGGTCGCAGATACGCAGTATTTT. Protein sequence: CANSQSDRVADTQYF.

The genes are TRBV27 and TRBJ1-2; 7 bases agree with TRBD1. The CDR3 is 14 amino acids. The J segment lost 4 bases and the V segment lost 6 bases, leaving 8 bases of the junction unmatched. Germline CDR1 reads MNHEY; CDR2 reads SMNVEV (reference sequence). The DNA for the CDR3 is TGTGCCAGCAGCCGACAGGGATCCACCTATGGCTACACCTTC. It translates to CASSRQGSTYGYTF.

This clone was seen a handful of times. V is TRBV7-6 and J is TRBJ2-5; TRBD1 matches at 11 bases. The DNA end favors TRBJ2-7, so the J call may be wrong. CDR1 SGHVS and CDR2 FNYEAQ come from the germline V gene. The CDR3 spans 15 residues. The CDR3 is CASSPGQGVNNEQYF. The DNA of the CDR3 is TGTGCCAGCAGCCCGGGACAGGGGGTGAACAACGAGCAGTACTTC.

The chain recombines TRBV15 with TRBJ2-1, with D perhaps matching TRBD2 (5 bases). The CDR3 consists of 12 residues. Germline assignment: CDR1 LNHNV and CDR2 YYDKDF (reference sequence). Trimming took 0 bases from V and 10 from J, leaving 7 bases between them. CDR3 loop: CATSREQREQFF. CDR3 DNA: TGTGCCACCAGCAGAGAACAGCGGGAGCAGTTCTTC.

The chain recombines TRBV7-9 with TRBJ2-1; 8 bases align to TRBD2. Germline CDR1 SEHNR, CDR2 FQNEAQ (reference sequence). With 3 bases clipped from V and 9 bases from J, the junction kept 22 bases outside the gene matches. This CDR3 contains 19 residues. CDR3 in amino acids: CASSLNKAGVGMSGPEQFF. DNA of the CDR3: TGTGCCAGCAGCTTGAATAAAGCGGGAGTGGGAATGAGCGGGCCTGAGCAGTTCTTC. The full variable domain, with the rest looked up from reference TRBV7-9 and TRBJ2-1, is DTGVSQNPRHKITKRGQNVTFRCDPISEHNRLYWYRQTLGQGPEFLTYFQNEAQLEKSRLLSDRFSAERPKGSFSTLEIQRTEQGDSAMYLCASSLNKAGVGMSGPEQFFGPGTRLTVL.

J is TRBJ2-7 and V is TRBV5-1, with 8 nucleotides matching TRBD1. The CDR3 sequence is 16 residues long. Germline values: CDR1 SGHRS, CDR2 YFSETQ. With V trimmed by 0 bases and J by 4 bases, 9 bases remained unmatched. CDR3 nucleotide sequence: TGCGCCAGCAGCTTGGTACCGGACAGGGCTATATACGAGCAGTACTTC. Translated, it gives CASSLVPDRAIYEQYF.

The chain employs TRBV5-1 and TRBJ2-7, with TRBD1 identical over 8 bases. This CDR3 region has 15 residues. V gave up 3 bases and J gave up 1 base; unmatched junction bases: 6. Germline V CDR1 and CDR2: SGHRS, YFSETQ. The CDR3, as DNA: TGCGCCAGCAGCTGGTCCGGGACAGGATCCTACGAGCAGTACTTC. It yields the protein CASSWSGTGSYEQYF.

The CDR3 protein is CASSGRTDSLRSYEQYF. DNA for the CDR3: TGTGCCAGCAGCGGCCGTACAGACAGCCTACGCTCCTACGAGCAGTACTTC. The J gene is TRBJ2-7, the V gene TRBV9, with D maybe TRBD1 (5 bases). The CDR3 runs to 17 residues. Germline CDR1 SGDLS, CDR2 YYNGEE. V was shortened by 3 bases and J by 0 bases, with 19 bases between the two germline ends.

The rearrangement uses TRBV4-2 and TRBJ1-2; D is uncertain. There are 13 residues in the CDR3. Germline V lookup: CDR1 LGHNA, CDR2 YNFKEQ. Trimming left V 1 base short and J 8 bases short, with 11 bases between. The CDR3 protein is CASSQATMGGYTF. In nucleotides, the CDR3 is TGTGCCAGCAGCCAAGCGACAATGGGCGGCTACACCTTC.

The V call is TRBV29-1, the J call TRBJ2-3; 9 nucleotides match TRBD1. V dropped 3 bases and J dropped 8; count of bases not matched to a gene: 6. The CDR3 loop spans 13 amino acids. Germline V gene data show CDR1 as SQVTM and CDR2 as ANQGSEA. CDR3: CSVETGGWGTQYF. The CDR3, as DNA: TGCAGCGTTGAGACAGGGGGGTGGGGTACGCAGTATTTT.

The chain links TRBV14 to TRBJ1-4; weak D call: TRBD1 (6 bases). Germline values: CDR1 SGHDN, CDR2 FVKESK. With 0 bases removed from V and 1 base from J, the gap between germline ends came to 15 bases. The CDR3 length is 18 residues. The CDR3 is CASSQEQGVKITNEKLFF. CDR3 bases: TGTGCCAGCAGCCAAGAACAGGGTGTCAAAATAACTAATGAAAAACTGTTTTTT.